Sequencing of this T cell receptor (beta chain) was carried out in a study of molecular identifiers for immune sequencing clone quantification. Background on the study: Sequencing covered four of five parts into which replicate RNA from about 20,000 or 100,000 naive CD8 cells was split.

In its sample, this clonotype was seen many times. What it binds is unknown. This CDR3 comprises 11 residues. From germline, CDR1 is GTSNPN and CDR2 SVGIG (reference sequence). V was trimmed by 0 bases and J by 7 bases, leaving 6 bases between them. Regarding the study as a whole: In CMV-specific effectors, clones above 20 copies held over 98% of molecules; naive, under 1%. Spiked Jurkat TCR RNA originating from one cell could reportedly be identified amid about a million naive cells. Highly expanded clone sizes could be underestimated through barcode sharing by identical TCR molecules.

TCRdb passed the PCR reads through MiXCR, listing each CDR3 protein once. The data hold under 600,000 distinct CDR3 sequences, with 20% to 25% observed a single time. The chain recombines TRBV30 with TRBJ1-1; D not resolved. The sequenced sample consisted of naive CD8+ T cells from blood, with Jurkat cell RNA spiked in. Subset described: FACS-sorted CD8+CD4-CCR7+CD45RA+ naive T cells. The clonotype was recovered from a human donor in good health. Some libraries in this study had Jurkat cell RNA spiked in. CDR3 nucleotides: TGTGCCTGGAGTGTACTCGGTGAAGCTTTCTTT. It translates to CAWSVLGEAFF.